Each of the 24 T cell receptor beta chains below was sequenced from the same sample in a study of cytomegalovirus exposure and HLA in healthy donors. The data were produced by immunoSEQ multiplex PCR, yet TCRdb's version contains in-frame clones alone and is incomplete. The data hold 55,000 to 65,000 clones, with approximately 92% observed a single time. Sample: PBMCs. The receptors here all came from a young man in good health and CMV-seronegative.

The chain recombines TRBV4-3 with TRBJ2-1, with 7 bases matching TRBD2. CDR3 size: 16 residues. V lost 0 bases to trimming and J lost 5 bases; unmatched junction nucleotides: 7. From germline, CDR1 is LGHNA and CDR2 YSLEER. CDR3 bases: TGCGCCAGCAGCCAAGAAGCGACTAGCACTGACAATGAGCAGTTCTTC. Its translation: CASSQEATSTDNEQFF.

The table lists this clone with a count of one. This rearrangement joins TRBV2 to TRBJ2-1, with D possibly TRBD1 on 5 matching bases. V was shortened by 1 base and J by 1 base, with 8 bases between the two germline ends. Germline V gene lookup returns CDR1 SNHLY and CDR2 FYNNEI. CDR3 length: 15 amino acids. The CDR3 nucleotides are TGTGCCAGCAGTGAAGATCAGGGTTCCTACAATGAGCAGTTCTTC. Amino acids: CASSEDQGSYNEQFF. The full variable domain, in which reference TRBV2 and TRBJ2-1 provide the parts outside the CDR3, is EPEVTQTPSHQVTQMGQEVILRCVPISNHLYFYWYRQILGQKVEFLVSFYNNEISEKSEIFDDQFSVERPDGSNFTLKIRSTKLEDSAMYFCASSEDQGSYNEQFFGPGTRLTVL.

V usage is TRBV5-6 and J usage is TRBJ2-7; D unclear. V was trimmed by 4 bases and J by 6 bases, leaving 14 bases between them. This CDR3 is 13 amino acids long. CDR1 is SGHDT, CDR2 YYEEEE, per germline. The CDR3 DNA reads as TGTGCCAGCAGCCCTGGAGTCGGCCTCGAGCAGTACTTC. It translates to CASSPGVGLEQYF. Together with reference TRBV5-6 and TRBJ2-7, the CDR3 gives the full variable domain: DAGVTQSPTHLIKTRGQQVTLRCSPKSGHDTVSWYQQALGQGPQFIFQYYEEEERQRGNFPDRFSGHQFPNYSSELNVNALLLGDSALYLCASSPGVGLEQYFGPGTRLTVT.

The gene calls are TRBV4-1 and TRBJ2-5; 8 nucleotides match TRBD2. With 4 bases clipped from V and 1 base from J, the junction kept 5 bases outside the gene matches. Germline V gives CDR1 MGHRA, CDR2 YSYEKL. This CDR3 has 15 residues. The CDR3 sequence: CASSRLAGTQETQYF. CDR3 bases: TGCGCCAGCAGCCGGCTAGCGGGTACCCAAGAGACCCAGTACTTC.

The gene calls are TRBV28 and TRBJ2-7; 9 nucleotides align to TRBD1. Germline lookup yields CDR1 MDHEN and CDR2 SYDVKM. The CDR3 runs 14 residues. The V segment lost 6 bases and the J segment 4 bases; nucleotides outside the gene matches: 7. In nucleotides, the CDR3 is TGTGCCAGCAGATCGACAGGGGGATCTTACGAGCAGTACTTC. This codes for CASRSTGGSYEQYF.

This clone was counted once. The chain couples TRBV4-1 to TRBJ2-1; 9 bases align to TRBD1. In germline, CDR1 is MGHRA, CDR2 YSYEKL. The CDR3 consists of 15 residues. J was trimmed by 10 bases and V by 4 bases; bases with no gene match: 11. Here the CDR3 reads CASSPLGQGPIEQFF. CDR3 nucleotide sequence: TGCGCCAGCAGCCCCTTAGGACAGGGGCCCATAGAGCAGTTCTTC.

The genes are TRBV7-3 and TRBJ2-2; possibly TRBD1 for D (5 bases). Germline CDR1 and CDR2: SGHTA and FQGTGA. Trimming left V 7 bases short and J 6 bases short, with 18 bases between. The CDR3 length is 15 residues. The CDR3 DNA sequence: TGTGCCAGCAATCTTGGGGCCTCGCAATCCGGGGAGCTGTTTTTT. Amino acids: CASNLGASQSGELFF.

The chain has TRBV29-1 and TRBJ2-2; tentative D call: TRBD1 (6 bases). There are 13 residues in the CDR3. The V and J ends lost 4 bases and 7 bases respectively, with 13 bases between them. CDR1 is SQVTM, CDR2 ANQGSEA, per germline. The CDR3 protein is CSVGQVQGGELFF. For the CDR3, the DNA is TGCAGCGTTGGACAGGTCCAGGGCGGGGAGCTGTTTTTT.

The V and J genes are TRBV6-5 and TRBJ2-7; D not resolved. Between the trimmed V and J ends, which lost 4 bases and 6 bases, there was a span of 10 bases. Germline assignment: CDR1 MNHEY and CDR2 SVGAGI. The CDR3 totals 12 residues. CDR3 sequence: CASSSSSLEQYF. DNA of the CDR3: TGTGCCAGCAGTTCGAGCTCCCTCGAGCAGTACTTC.

V gene TRBV7-3 combines with J gene TRBJ2-3, with D possibly TRBD1 on 5 matching bases. The CDR3 loop spans 15 amino acids. In germline, CDR1 is SGHTA, CDR2 FQGTGA. V was cut by 5 bases and J by 5 bases, with 17 bases left in between. CDR3 in amino acids: CASSPSSIRGDTQYF. CDR3 coding DNA: TGTGCCAGCAGCCCTTCCTCAATAAGGGGAGATACGCAGTATTTT.

The J gene is TRBJ2-3, the V gene TRBV4-3; D possibly corresponds to TRBD2 (6 bases). With 0 bases removed from V and 11 bases from J, the gap between germline ends came to 12 bases. Germline CDR1 and CDR2: LGHNA and YSLEER. The CDR3 runs to 13 residues. The CDR3 sequence: CASSQEGAGQQYF. The CDR3 nucleotides are TGCGCCAGCAGCCAAGAAGGAGCGGGCCAGCAGTATTTT.

The CDR3 reads CASNGGRTDTQYF. CDR3 nucleotide sequence: TGTGCCAGCAATGGCGGGAGGACAGATACGCAGTATTTT. The chain employs TRBV28 and TRBJ2-3, with 8 bases fitting TRBD2. Unmatched junction bases numbered 3, after V lost 7 bases and J lost 3 bases. The CDR3 totals 13 residues. The germline V gene encodes CDR1 MDHEN and CDR2 SYDVKM.

A single count supports this clone. The rearrangement uses TRBV6-5 and TRBJ2-1; D unclear. Per germline, CDR1 MNHEY and CDR2 SVGAGI. The V and J ends lost 7 bases and 6 bases respectively, with 7 bases between them. This CDR3 has 11 residues. In nucleotides, the CDR3 is TGTGCCAGCACCCATTTCAATGAGCAGTTCTTC. It specifies CASTHFNEQFF.

In this sample, this clone turned up once. The chain carries TRBV28 and TRBJ1-2; D remains unclear. V was trimmed by 3 bases and J by 1 base, leaving 6 bases between them. Per germline, CDR1 MDHEN and CDR2 SYDVKM. This CDR3 has 13 residues. The CDR3 sequence is CASSLNSNYGYTF. The CDR3 nucleotides read TGTGCCAGCAGTTTGAACAGTAACTATGGCTACACCTTC.

The CDR3 region is CSVEVAGGVYEQYF. CDR3 sequence (DNA): TGCAGCGTTGAAGTAGCAGGGGGCGTCTACGAGCAGTACTTC. The J gene is TRBJ2-7, the V gene TRBV29-1; TRBD1 matches at 8 bases. In germline, CDR1 is SQVTM, CDR2 ANQGSEA. This CDR3 is 14 amino acids long. V was clipped by 1 base and J by 3 bases; unmatched bases: 5.

The rearrangement links TRBV5-1 to TRBJ2-7; 8 positions match TRBD2. V gave up 0 bases and J gave up 4 bases; unmatched junction bases: 15. CDR1 and CDR2 from the germline V gene are SGHRS and YFSETQ. This CDR3 has 18 residues. The CDR3 here is CASSLDGAGVVSGYEQYF. The CDR3, as DNA: TGCGCCAGCAGCTTGGACGGAGCGGGAGTTGTTTCGGGATACGAGCAGTACTTC.

The rearrangement uses TRBV15 and TRBJ1-2, with TRBD1 matching over 11 bases. The CDR3 sequence is 17 residues long. V shed 5 bases and J 8 bases; nucleotides not matched to a gene: 16. Germline CDR1 and CDR2: LNHNV and YYDKDF (reference sequence). CDR3 DNA: TGTGCCACCAGCCACGAACAAGGGGACAGGGGGATGGGCGGCTACACCTTC. This encodes CATSHEQGDRGMGGYTF.

The chain has TRBV5-1 and TRBJ2-1, with TRBD2 matching over 16 bases. Trimming took 4 bases from V and 9 from J; bases not matched to a gene: 10. From germline, CDR1 is SGHRS and CDR2 YFSETQ. This CDR3 is built from 17 residues. The CDR3 loop is CASSAPGLAGGDGEQFF. CDR3 in DNA: TGCGCCAGCAGCGCCCCGGGACTAGCGGGAGGGGACGGTGAGCAGTTCTTC.

This clone was observed once. The chain uses TRBV6-4 and TRBJ2-7, with D unresolved. Trimming shortened V by 4 bases and J by 2 bases, and 3 bases separated the two germline ends. The CDR3 is made up of 11 amino acids. Germline CDR1 MRHNA, CDR2 SNTAGT. DNA of the CDR3: TGTGCCAGCAGTGGGCCCTACGAGCAGTACTTC. Its protein product is CASSGPYEQYF.

The rearrangement links TRBV29-1 to TRBJ1-2; unclear D gene. The CDR3 sequence is 12 residues long. V was pared by 5 bases and J by 6 bases, with 13 bases between. The germline gives CDR1 SQVTM, CDR2 ANQGSEA. Here the CDR3 DNA reads TGCAGCGTTCCGGGAAGCGCGGATGGCTACACCTTC. This sequence encodes CSVPGSADGYTF.

CDR3 residues: CASSLFSGSQPQHF. The CDR3, as DNA: TGTGCCAGCAGTTTATTCTCCGGGAGTCAGCCCCAGCATTTT. The chain carries TRBV28 and TRBJ1-5; no clear D. The V end lost 1 base, the J end lost 6 bases, and 10 bases lay between the germline ends. Germline lookup yields CDR1 MDHEN and CDR2 SYDVKM. The CDR3 totals 14 residues.

The V and J genes are TRBV6-1 and TRBJ2-7, with 11 nucleotides matching TRBD2. CDR3 length: 17 amino acids. Losses at the gene ends were 1 base for V and 4 bases for J; bases not matched to a gene: 9. Germline loops: CDR1 MNHNS, CDR2 SASEGT. The CDR3 spells CASSEVLAGGLLYEQYF. The DNA of the CDR3 is TGTGCCAGCAGTGAAGTTCTAGCGGGAGGTTTATTATACGAGCAGTACTTC.

The rearrangement joins TRBV11-2 to TRBJ1-3, with TRBD1 as a possible D gene (5 bases). Germline CDR1 SGHAT, CDR2 FQNNGV. This CDR3 region has 17 residues. V lost 1 base to trimming and J lost 0 bases, with 13 bases between them. In nucleotides, the CDR3 is TGTGCCAGCAGCTTAGCTGCCAGGGAAGACTCTGGAAACACCATATATTTT. The encoded protein is CASSLAAREDSGNTIYF.

V usage is TRBV28 and J usage is TRBJ1-2; 10 nucleotides match TRBD1. After removal of 4 bases from V and 4 bases from J, the junction contained 9 bases not matched to a gene. The CDR3 spans 16 residues. The germline V gene encodes CDR1 MDHEN and CDR2 SYDVKM. The CDR3 region has the DNA TGTGCCAGCAGTTCGGGGACAGGGGCGACAGTCTATGGCTACACCTTC. Translation: CASSSGTGATVYGYTF.